This record covers a single T cell receptor beta chain. V was shortened by 3 bases and J by 8 bases, with 13 bases between the two germline ends. The CDR3 covers 13 residues. Germline CDR1 is KGHSH and CDR2 is LQKENI. These data belong to a study of T-cell reconstitution after alpha-beta-depleted transplantation in children. Library preparation (for TCRbeta) was performed with unique molecular identifiers. MiXCR, run by TCRdb on the PCR reads, gives a single entry per CDR3 protein. The data hold roughly 500,000 distinct CDR3 sequences, with about 30% observed a single time. The genes are TRBV18 and TRBJ1-2; no firm D call. This clonotype originated in a human donor who donated a stem cell graft to a child with aplastic anemia. The source was PBMCs from the stem cell graft donor, collected from the stem cell graft. CDR3 nucleotides: TGTGCCAGCTCACCGGAGTCCCCACCCGGCTACACCTTC. Translation gives CASSPESPPGYTF. The complete variable domain, with remaining parts taken from reference TRBV18 and TRBJ1-2, reads NAGVMQNPRHLVRRRGQEARLRCSPMKGHSHVYWYRQLPEEGLKFMVYLQKENIIDESGMPKERFSAEFPKEGPSILRIQQVVRGDSAAYFCASSPESPPGYTFGSGTRLTVV.